This section outlines one T cell receptor (beta chain) sequence together with its context. This sample is part of a study of T cell responses to AZD1222 COVID-19 vaccine. TCRdb's table, derived via immunoSEQ multiplex PCR, lists solely in-frame clones and lacks some. The table includes 150,000 or so clones, approximately 94% detected once. Sequences were derived from peripheral blood, sampled on day 0 of AZD1222 vaccination. This receptor was obtained from an adult in good health.

In DNA form, the CDR3 reads TGTGCCAGCAGTGACAAGACAGGGGATGACACCGGGGAGCTGTTTTTT. Translated, it gives CASSDKTGDDTGELFF. This sequence joins TRBV6-1 and TRBJ2-2; 8 nucleotides agree with TRBD1. From germline, CDR1 is MNHNS and CDR2 SASEGT. Unmatched junction bases numbered 6, after V lost 3 bases and J lost 3 bases. The CDR3 sequence is 16 residues long.